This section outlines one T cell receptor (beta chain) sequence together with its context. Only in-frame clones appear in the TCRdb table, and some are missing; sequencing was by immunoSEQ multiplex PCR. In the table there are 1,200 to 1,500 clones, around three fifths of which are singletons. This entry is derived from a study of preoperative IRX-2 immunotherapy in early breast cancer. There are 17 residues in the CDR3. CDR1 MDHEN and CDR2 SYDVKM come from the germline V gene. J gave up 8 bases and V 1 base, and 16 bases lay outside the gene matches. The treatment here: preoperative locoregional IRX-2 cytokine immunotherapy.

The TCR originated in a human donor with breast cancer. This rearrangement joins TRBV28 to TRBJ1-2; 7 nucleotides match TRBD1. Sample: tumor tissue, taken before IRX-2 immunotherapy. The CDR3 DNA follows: TGTGCCAGCAGTTTATTGAGGGACAGCGTTTTTTCTGGGGGCTACACCTTC. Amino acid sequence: CASSLLRDSVFSGGYTF.